Presented here are 9 T cell receptor beta chains from one specimen sequenced in a study of CXCR3-negative and CXCR3-positive naive CD8 T cells (dated by TCRdb to about 2019). TCRdb lists the instrument as NextSeq 550. The Human TCR Profiling Kit (MiLaboratory) was used to make UMI-labeled 5' RACE TRB cDNA libraries. Reads reprocessed by TCRdb are summarized as one entry per CDR3 protein sequence, and DNA is absent. This sample's table contains tens of thousands of distinct CDR3 sequences. The ten most abundant clones make up roughly 0.99% of the sample. Sequencing was carried out using naive CXCR3- CD8+ T cells from blood. This specimen's cell subset or site label, per the study, means: CD45RO-CCR7+CD27+CD95- naive CD8+ T cells lacking CXCR3 (TNR3-). The receptors were sampled from a human donor in good health. Some clones in this sample may be carry-over from other donors' samples.

The genes are TRBV4-2 and TRBJ2-7. The CDR3 runs 14 residues. The germline V gene has CDR1 LGHNA and CDR2 YNFKEQ. The CDR3 is CASSQDGISYEQYF.

The chain carries TRBV7-2 and TRBJ2-7; TCRdb gives TRBD2 as the D gene, but with no DNA this cannot be confirmed. CDR1 is SGHTA, CDR2 FQGNSA, per germline. This CDR3 spans 13 amino acids. CDR3: CASSARGLSEQYF.

The chain joins TRBV7-2 to TRBJ2-7. This CDR3 spans 13 amino acids. CDR1 and CDR2 from the germline V gene are SGHTA and FQGNSA. The CDR3 is CASSLNLFYEQYF. Full variable domain (outside the CDR3, taken from reference TRBV7-2 and TRBJ2-7): GAGVSQSPSNKVTEKGKDVELRCDPISGHTALYWYRQSLGQGLEFLIYFQGNSAPDKSGLPSDRFSAERTGGSVSTLTIQRTQQEDSAVYLCASSLNLFYEQYFGPGTRLTVT.

The chain carries TRBV28 and TRBJ2-2; as DNA is missing, the TRBD2 call by TCRdb cannot be tested. This CDR3 contains 16 residues. Germline-derived CDR1 and CDR2 are MDHEN and SYDVKM. CDR3 loop: CASSSGLAGNSGELFF.

V is TRBV29-1 and J is TRBJ2-1; TCRdb returns TRBD1, unconfirmable since there is no DNA. The CDR3 runs 15 residues. CDR1 and CDR2 (germline): SQVTM, ANQGSEA. Here the CDR3 reads CSVEPRGVIYNEQFF.

This rearrangement joins TRBV29-1 to TRBJ2-1; TCRdb calls TRBD2, which cannot be checked without DNA. This CDR3 comprises 12 residues. CDR1 is SQVTM, CDR2 ANQGSEA, per germline. The CDR3 sequence is CSVEREYNEQFF.

This chain connects TRBV7-8 to TRBJ2-3; TCRdb returns TRBD1, unconfirmable since there is no DNA. The CDR3 contains 13 residues. Germline V CDR1 and CDR2: SGHVS, FQNEAQ. This chain's CDR3 is CASSPSPPDTQYF. Full variable domain (missing parts from reference TRBV7-8 and TRBJ2-3): GAGVSQSPRYKVAKRGQDVALRCDPISGHVSLFWYQQALGQGPEFLTYFQNEAQLDKSGLPSDRFFAERPEGSVSTLKIQRTQQEDSAVYLCASSPSPPDTQYFGPGTRLTVL.

The J gene is TRBJ1-2, the V gene TRBV29-1. CDR1 and CDR2 (germline): SQVTM, ANQGSEA. The length of the CDR3 is 14 residues. This CDR3 reads CSVVVEATSYGYTF.

The chain recombines TRBV6-5 with TRBJ2-5. This CDR3 has 13 amino acids. Looked up from germline, CDR1 is MNHEY and CDR2 is SVGAGI. The CDR3 protein is CASSYIRGRTQYF.